The source of this T cell receptor beta chain is a study of CD8+ T cells in alopecia areata. As for the study in general: Treated patients were given oral tofacitinib, which was dosed at 5 to 10 mg twice daily. Regarding the study as a whole: A great number of expanded lesional clones endured in scalp and blood during tofacitinib.

This clone was found a few times. Its matching antigen is unknown. Following RNA extraction, reverse transcription yielded cDNA that acted as the sequencing template. The data were produced by immunoSEQ multiplex PCR, yet TCRdb's version contains in-frame clones alone and is incomplete. The sample shows hundreds of thousands of clones, around 66% of them seen only once. CDR3 length: 14 residues. Per the germline V gene, CDR1 is SQVTM and CDR2 is ANQGSEA. Noted treatment: oral pan-JAK inhibitor, 5-10 mg twice daily. The authors sorted CD4+ and CD8+ T cells from PBMCs. The sample in question was CD4+ T cells sorted from blood, obtained between weeks 43 and 45, from a patient treated with tofacitinib. This sequence joins TRBV29-1 and TRBJ2-3; TRBD1 aligns across 12 bases. This receptor was obtained from a human donor with alopecia areata. This CDR3 is CRAGDRGPTDTQYF. DNA for the CDR3: TGCAGAGCTGGGGACAGGGGGCCAACAGATACGCAGTATTTT.